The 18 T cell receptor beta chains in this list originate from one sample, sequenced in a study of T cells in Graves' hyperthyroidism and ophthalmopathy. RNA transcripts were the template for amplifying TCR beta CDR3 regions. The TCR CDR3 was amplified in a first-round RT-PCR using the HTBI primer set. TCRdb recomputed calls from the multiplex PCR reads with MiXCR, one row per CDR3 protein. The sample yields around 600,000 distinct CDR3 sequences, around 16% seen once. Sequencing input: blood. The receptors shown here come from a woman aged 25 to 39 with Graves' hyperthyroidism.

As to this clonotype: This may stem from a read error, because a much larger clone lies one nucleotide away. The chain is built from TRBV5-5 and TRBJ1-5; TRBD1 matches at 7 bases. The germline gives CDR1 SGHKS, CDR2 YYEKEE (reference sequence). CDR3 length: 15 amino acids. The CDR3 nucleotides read TGTGCCAGCAGCTTGGGGACAGGAGAGAATCAGTCCCAGCATTTT. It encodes CASSLGTGENQSQHF.

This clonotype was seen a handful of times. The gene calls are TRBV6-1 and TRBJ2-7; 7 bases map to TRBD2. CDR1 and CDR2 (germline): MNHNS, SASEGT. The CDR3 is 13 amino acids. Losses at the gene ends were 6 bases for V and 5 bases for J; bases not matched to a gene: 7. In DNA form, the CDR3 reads TGTGCCAGCAGCGCTCCGGGGACTAACGAGCAGTACTTC. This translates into CASSAPGTNEQYF.

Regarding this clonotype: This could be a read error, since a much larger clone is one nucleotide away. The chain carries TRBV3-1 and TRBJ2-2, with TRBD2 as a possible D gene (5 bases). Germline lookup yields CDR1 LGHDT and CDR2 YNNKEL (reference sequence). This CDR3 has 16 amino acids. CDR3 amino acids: CASSQDQGSNTGEPFF. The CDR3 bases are TGTGCCAGCAGCCAAGATCAAGGGTCGAACACCGGGGAGCCGTTTTTT.

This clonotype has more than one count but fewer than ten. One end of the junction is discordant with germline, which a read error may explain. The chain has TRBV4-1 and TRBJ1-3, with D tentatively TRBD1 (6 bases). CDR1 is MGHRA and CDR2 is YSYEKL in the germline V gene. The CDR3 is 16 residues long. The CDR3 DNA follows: TGTGCCAGCAGCCAAATTGTCAGGGGCGGTGGAAACACCATATATTTT. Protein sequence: CASSQIVRGGGNTIYF.

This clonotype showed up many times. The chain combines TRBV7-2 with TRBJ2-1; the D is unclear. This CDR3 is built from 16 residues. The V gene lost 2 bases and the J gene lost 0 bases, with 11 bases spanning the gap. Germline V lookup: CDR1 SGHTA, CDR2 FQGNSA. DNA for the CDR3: TGTGCCAGCAGCTTATCCCGTCCCCTCTCCTACAATGAGCAGTTCTTC. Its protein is CASSLSRPLSYNEQFF.

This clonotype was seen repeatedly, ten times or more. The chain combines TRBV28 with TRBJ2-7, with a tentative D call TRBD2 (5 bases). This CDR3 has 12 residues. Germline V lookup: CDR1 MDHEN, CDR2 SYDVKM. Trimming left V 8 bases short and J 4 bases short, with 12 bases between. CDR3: CASEGTGYEQYF. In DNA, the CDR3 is TGTGCCAGCGAGGGTACCGGGTACGAGCAGTACTTC.

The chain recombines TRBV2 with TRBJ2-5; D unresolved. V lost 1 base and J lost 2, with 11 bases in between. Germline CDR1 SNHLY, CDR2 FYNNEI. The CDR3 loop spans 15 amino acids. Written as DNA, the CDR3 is TGTGCCAGCAGTGAAGGGCCAAGCCCGCAAGAGACCCAGTACTTC. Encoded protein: CASSEGPSPQETQYF.

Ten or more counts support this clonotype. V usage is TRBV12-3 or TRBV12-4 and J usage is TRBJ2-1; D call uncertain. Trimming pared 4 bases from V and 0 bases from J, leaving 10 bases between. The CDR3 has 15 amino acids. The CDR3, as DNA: TGTGCCAGCAGTTACGCGGAAAACTCCTACAATGAGCAGTTCTTC. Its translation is CASSYAENSYNEQFF.

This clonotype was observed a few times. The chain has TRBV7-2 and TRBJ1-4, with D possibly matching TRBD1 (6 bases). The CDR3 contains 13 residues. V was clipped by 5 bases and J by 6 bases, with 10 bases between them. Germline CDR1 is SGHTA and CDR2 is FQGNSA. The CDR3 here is CASSGDNDEKLFF. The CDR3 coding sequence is TGTGCCAGCAGCGGGGACAATGATGAAAAACTGTTTTTT.

Here the CDR3 DNA reads TGCGCCAGCAGCCAAGGCGGGGGTAGCGGGGGCTACGAGCAGTACTTC. Translation gives CASSQGGGSGGYEQYF. The chain carries TRBV4-3 and TRBJ2-7, with 9 nucleotides matching TRBD2. The trim removed 1 base at V and 3 bases at J, leaving 7 bases unmatched. The CDR3 is 16 amino acids. Looked up from germline, CDR1 is LGHNA and CDR2 is YSLEER.

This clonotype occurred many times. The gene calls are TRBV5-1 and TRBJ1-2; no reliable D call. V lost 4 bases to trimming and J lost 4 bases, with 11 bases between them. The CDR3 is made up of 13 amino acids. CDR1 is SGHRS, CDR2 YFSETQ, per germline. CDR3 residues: CASSLRGAYGYTF. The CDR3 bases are TGCGCCAGCAGCCTCCGGGGAGCCTATGGCTACACCTTC.

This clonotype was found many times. The chain's CDR3 is CASSFGVGGENTEAFF. The CDR3 bases are TGTGCCAGCAGTTTTGGGGTGGGGGGGGAGAACACTGAAGCTTTCTTT. The V call is TRBV27, the J call TRBJ1-1; the D gene is possibly TRBD1 (5 bases). In germline, CDR1 is MNHEY, CDR2 SMNVEV (reference sequence). The CDR3 is made up of 16 amino acids. V was cut by 3 bases and J by 1 base, with 15 bases left in between.

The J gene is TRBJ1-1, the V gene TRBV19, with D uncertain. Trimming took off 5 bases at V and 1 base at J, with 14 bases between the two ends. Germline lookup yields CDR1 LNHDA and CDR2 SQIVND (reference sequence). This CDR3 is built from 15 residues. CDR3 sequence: CASSEGPTWNTEAFF. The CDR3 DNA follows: TGTGCCAGTAGTGAAGGGCCGACCTGGAACACTGAAGCTTTCTTT.

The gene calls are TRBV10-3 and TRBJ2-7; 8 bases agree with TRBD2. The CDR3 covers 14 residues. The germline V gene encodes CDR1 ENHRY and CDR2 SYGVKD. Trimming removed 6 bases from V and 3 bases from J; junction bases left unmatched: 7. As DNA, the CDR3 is TGTGCCATCAGGGGAGCGGGAGTAGGCTACGAGCAGTACTTC. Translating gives CAIRGAGVGYEQYF.

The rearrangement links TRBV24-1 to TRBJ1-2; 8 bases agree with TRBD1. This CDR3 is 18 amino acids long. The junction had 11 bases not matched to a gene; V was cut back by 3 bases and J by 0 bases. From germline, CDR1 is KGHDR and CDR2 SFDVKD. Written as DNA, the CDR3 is TGTGCCACCAGTGATCCACTCGCCGGGACAGGTTCTAACTATGGCTACACCTTC. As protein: CATSDPLAGTGSNYGYTF.

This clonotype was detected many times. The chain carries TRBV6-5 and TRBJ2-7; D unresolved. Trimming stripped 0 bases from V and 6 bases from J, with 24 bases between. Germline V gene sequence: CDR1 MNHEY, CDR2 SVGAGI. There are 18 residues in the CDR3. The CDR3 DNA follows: TGTGCCAGCAGTTACTCGAAGGGCGCAAGTGAACGGAGCTCCGAGCAGTACTTC. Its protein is CASSYSKGASERSSEQYF.

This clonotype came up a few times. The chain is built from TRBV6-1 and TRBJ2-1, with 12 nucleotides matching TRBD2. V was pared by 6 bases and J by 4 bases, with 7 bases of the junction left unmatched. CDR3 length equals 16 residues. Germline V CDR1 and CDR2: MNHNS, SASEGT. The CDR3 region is CASSSATSGRYNEQFF. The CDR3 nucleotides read TGTGCCAGCAGCTCCGCGACTAGCGGGAGATACAATGAGCAGTTCTTC.

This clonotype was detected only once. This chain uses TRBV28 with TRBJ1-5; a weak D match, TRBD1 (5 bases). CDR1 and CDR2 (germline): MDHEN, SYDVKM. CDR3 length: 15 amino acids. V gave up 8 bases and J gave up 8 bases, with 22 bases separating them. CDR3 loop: CASGGGVGGVEPQHF. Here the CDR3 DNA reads TGTGCCAGCGGGGGGGGTGTGGGAGGCGTTGAGCCCCAGCATTTT.